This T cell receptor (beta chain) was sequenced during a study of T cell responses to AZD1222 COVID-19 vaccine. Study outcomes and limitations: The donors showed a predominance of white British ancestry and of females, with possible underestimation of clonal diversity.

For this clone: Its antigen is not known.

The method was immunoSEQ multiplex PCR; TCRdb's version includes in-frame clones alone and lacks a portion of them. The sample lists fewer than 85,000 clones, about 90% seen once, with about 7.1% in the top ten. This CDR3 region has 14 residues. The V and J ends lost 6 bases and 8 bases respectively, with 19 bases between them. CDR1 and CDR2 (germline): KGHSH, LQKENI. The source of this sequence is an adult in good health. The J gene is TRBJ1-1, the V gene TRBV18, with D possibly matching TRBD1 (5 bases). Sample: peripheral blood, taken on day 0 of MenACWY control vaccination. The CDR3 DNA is TGTGCCAGCTCCTACAACCTGATTGGGGCCGAAGCTTTCTTT. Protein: CASSYNLIGAEAFF.